One TCR beta chain is described in this entry. Its antigen is not known. One base away lies a much larger clone, so this may be a sequencing read error. The CDR3 is 14 amino acids. Per the germline V gene, CDR1 is SGHTA and CDR2 is FQGNSA. This entry comes from a study of molecular identifiers for immune sequencing clone quantification. Across the study: Five aliquots were made in replicates from the RNA of about 20,000 or 100,000 naive CD8 cells, and four were sequenced.

Study observations and caveats: Among effectors, clones above 20 RNA copies held over 97% of molecules; among naive cells, under 1%.

Bulk TCR libraries used previously described methods and listed TCR primers. TCRdb passed the PCR reads through MiXCR, listing each CDR3 protein once. The sample lists 300,000 to 350,000 distinct CDR3 sequences, about 21% seen once, with 0.81% in the top ten. Naive CD8 T cells underwent sorting with the CD8+CD4-CCR7+CD45RA+ definition. What was sequenced was naive CD8+ T cells from blood, with Jurkat cell RNA spiked in. Indicated subset: FACS-sorted CD8+CD4-CCR7+CD45RA+ naive T cells. The V and J genes are TRBV7-2 and TRBJ2-7; D could derive from TRBD1 or TRBD2 (5 bases each). The source of this sequence is a human donor in good health. Some libraries in this study had Jurkat cell RNA spiked in. Here the CDR3 reads CASSPGDVGYERYF. The CDR3 DNA reads TGTGCCAGCAGCCCCGGGGACGTCGGGTACGAGCGGTACTTC.